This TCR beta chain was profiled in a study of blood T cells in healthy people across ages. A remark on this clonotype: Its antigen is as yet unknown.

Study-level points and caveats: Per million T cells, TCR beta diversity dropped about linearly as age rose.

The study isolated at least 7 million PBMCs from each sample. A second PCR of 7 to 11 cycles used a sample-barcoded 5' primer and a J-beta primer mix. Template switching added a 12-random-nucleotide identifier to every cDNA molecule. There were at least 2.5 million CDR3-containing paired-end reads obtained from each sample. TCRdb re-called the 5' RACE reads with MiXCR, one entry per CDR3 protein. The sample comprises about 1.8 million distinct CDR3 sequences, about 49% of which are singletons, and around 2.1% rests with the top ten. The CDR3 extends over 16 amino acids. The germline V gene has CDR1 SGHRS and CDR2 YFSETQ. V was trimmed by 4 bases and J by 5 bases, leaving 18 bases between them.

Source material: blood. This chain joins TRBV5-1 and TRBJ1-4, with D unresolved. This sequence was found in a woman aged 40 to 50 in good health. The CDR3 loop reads CASSTWFSRGNEKLFF. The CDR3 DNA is TGCGCCAGCAGCACTTGGTTTTCCCGGGGAAATGAAAAACTGTTTTTT.